A selection of T cell receptor beta chains follows, all from one sample in a study of blood T cell repertoires in COVID-19. Sequenced by immunoSEQ multiplex PCR; TCRdb stores in-frame clones only, minus some. The table records 190,000 or so clones, 80% to 85% of them present only once. The specimen sequenced was peripheral blood. All receptors derive from a woman aged 80 or older with COVID-19, enrolled during active disease. The CDR3 runs from the conserved cysteine through the conserved F or W. A D gene is named only where the DNA matches it firmly. Clone size is not always given. Where it is, it says once, few, many or a class for expanded clones.

few | - | TRBJ2-7 | TRBV7-9 | - | CASSFGQGAKDF
- | TRBD1 | TRBJ1-1 | TRBV11-3 | TGTGCCAGCAGCAGTGGACAGGGAATCACTGAAGCTTTCTTT | CASSSGQGITEAFF
- | TRBD1 | TRBJ1-5 | TRBV27 | TGTGCCAGCAGCCTCGGGACAGCTAATCAGCCCCAGCATTTT | CASSLGTANQPQHF
- | TRBD2 | TRBJ2-3 | TRBV24-1 | TGTGCCGGGAGGGACTGGGGGAGCACAGATACGCAGTATTTT | CAGRDWGSTDTQYF
- | - | TRBJ2-3 | TRBV11-3 | TGTGCCAGCAGCCCATATGGCCCTCCTTCGGATACGCAGTATTTT | CASSPYGPPSDTQYF
- | - | TRBJ2-2 | TRBV7-6 | TGTGCCAGCAGCTTAGTCTTTCGACGGCACCAGGGGACCGGGGAGCTGTTTTTT | CASSLVFRRHQGTGELFF
medium-sized | TRBD2 | TRBJ2-5 | TRBV7-8 | TGTGCCAGCAGCAGTAGCGGGGGGGCCTGGTTAGAGACCCAGTACTTC | CASSSSGGAWLETQYF
- | TRBD1 | TRBJ2-1 | TRBV9 | TGTGCCAGCAGCGGACAGGGCTATGAGCAGTTCTTC | CASSGQGYEQFF
- | TRBD2 | TRBJ2-3 | TRBV5-1 | TGCGCCAGCAGCTTGCTTCAGCGGGAAGGGTCGGGGGATACGCAGTATTTT | CASSLLQREGSGDTQYF
many | - | TRBJ2-2 | TRBV2 | TGTGCCAGCCACAGGGATGGCACCGGGGAGCTGTTTTTT | CASHRDGTGELFF
once | - | TRBJ2-3 | TRBV9 | TGTGCCAGCAGCAGGACAGTAGCAGATACGCAGTATTTT | CASSRTVADTQYF